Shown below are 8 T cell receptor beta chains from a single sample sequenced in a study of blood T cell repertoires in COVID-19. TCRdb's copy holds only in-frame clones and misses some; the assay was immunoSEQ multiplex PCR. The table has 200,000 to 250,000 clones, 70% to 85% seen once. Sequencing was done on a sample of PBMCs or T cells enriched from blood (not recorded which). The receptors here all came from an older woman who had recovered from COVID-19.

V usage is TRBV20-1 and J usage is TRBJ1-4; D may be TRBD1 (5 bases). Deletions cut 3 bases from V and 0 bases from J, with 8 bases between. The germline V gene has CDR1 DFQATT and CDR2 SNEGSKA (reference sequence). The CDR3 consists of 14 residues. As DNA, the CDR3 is TGCAGTGCTAGTGTGACAGCAACTAATGAAAAACTGTTTTTT. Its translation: CSASVTATNEKLFF.

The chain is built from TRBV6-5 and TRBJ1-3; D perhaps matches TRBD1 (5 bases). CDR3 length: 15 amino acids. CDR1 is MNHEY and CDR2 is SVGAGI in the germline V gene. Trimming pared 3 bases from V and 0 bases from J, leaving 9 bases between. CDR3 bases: TGTGCCAGCAGTTATGGGGCACGCTCTGGAAACACCATATATTTT. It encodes CASSYGARSGNTIYF.

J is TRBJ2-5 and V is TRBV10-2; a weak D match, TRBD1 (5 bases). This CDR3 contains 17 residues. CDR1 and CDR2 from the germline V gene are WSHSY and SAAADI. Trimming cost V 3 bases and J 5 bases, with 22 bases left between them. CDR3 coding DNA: TGCGCCAGCAGTGAAGGGCCAAGGACCCTTAAGGGGGAGACCCAGTACTTC. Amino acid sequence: CASSEGPRTLKGETQYF.

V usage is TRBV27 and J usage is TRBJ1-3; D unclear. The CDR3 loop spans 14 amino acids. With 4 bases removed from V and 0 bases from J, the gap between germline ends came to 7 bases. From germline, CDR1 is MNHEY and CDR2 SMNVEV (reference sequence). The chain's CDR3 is CASSSFISGNTIYF. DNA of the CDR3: TGTGCCAGCAGTTCTTTTATCTCTGGAAACACCATATATTTT.

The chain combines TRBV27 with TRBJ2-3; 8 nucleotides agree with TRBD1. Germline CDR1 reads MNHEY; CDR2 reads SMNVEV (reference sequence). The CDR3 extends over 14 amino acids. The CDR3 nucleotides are TGTTCTGCTTCGGGACAGGACAGCACAGATACGCAGTATTTT. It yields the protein CSASGQDSTDTQYF.

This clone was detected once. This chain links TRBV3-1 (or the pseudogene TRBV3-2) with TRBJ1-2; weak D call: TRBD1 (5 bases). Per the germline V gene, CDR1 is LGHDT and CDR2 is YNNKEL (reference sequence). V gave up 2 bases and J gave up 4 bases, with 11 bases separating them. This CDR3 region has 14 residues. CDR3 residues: CASSQSDRPYGYTF. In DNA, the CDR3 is TGTGCCAGCAGCCAATCAGACAGACCCTATGGCTACACCTTC.

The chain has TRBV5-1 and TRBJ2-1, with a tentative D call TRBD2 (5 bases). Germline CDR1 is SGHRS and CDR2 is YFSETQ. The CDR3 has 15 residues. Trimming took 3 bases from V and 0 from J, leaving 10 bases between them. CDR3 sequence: CASSSRLSSYNEQFF. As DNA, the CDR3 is TGCGCCAGCAGCTCTAGACTAAGCTCCTACAATGAGCAGTTCTTC.

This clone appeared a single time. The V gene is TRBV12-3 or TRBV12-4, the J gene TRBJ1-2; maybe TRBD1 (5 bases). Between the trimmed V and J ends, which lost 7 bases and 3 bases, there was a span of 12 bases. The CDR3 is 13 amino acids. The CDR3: CASNPRGYYGYTF. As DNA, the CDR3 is TGTGCCAGCAACCCAAGGGGATACTATGGCTACACCTTC.